The 16 T cell receptor beta chains in this list originate from one sample, sequenced in a study of OX40 agonist ivuxolimab in advanced cancers. Sequencing used immunoSEQ multiplex PCR; TCRdb keeps in-frame clones, though not all of them. The sample holds 65,000 to 85,000 clones, approximately 88% seen once. The sample consisted of CD4+ or CD8+ T cells sorted from blood, taken in a trial of the OX40 agonist ivuxolimab. The origin of the receptors is an adult with an advanced solid tumor such as melanoma, head and neck, liver or kidney cancer.

The chain joins TRBV5-6 to TRBJ2-3; possible D gene TRBD1, 5 bases. CDR3 length equals 13 residues. Germline-derived CDR1 and CDR2 are SGHDT and YYEEEE. V lost 1 base to trimming and J lost 4 bases, with 7 bases between them. This CDR3 is CASSLQGPDTQYF. The DNA of the CDR3 is TGTGCCAGCAGCTTGCAGGGTCCAGATACGCAGTATTTT.

This clone turned up a few times. This chain connects TRBV10-1 to TRBJ2-3; D gene unclear. This CDR3 contains 13 residues. CDR1 is WNHNN, CDR2 SYGVQD, per germline (reference sequence). Trimming took off 7 bases at V and 6 bases at J, with 14 bases between the two ends. The CDR3 reads CASTWLLRDTQYF. The CDR3 nucleotides read TGCGCCAGCACTTGGCTACTTAGGGATACGCAGTATTTT.

This sequence joins TRBV7-9 and TRBJ1-4; no definite D call. The CDR3 consists of 16 residues. Deletions cut 4 bases from V and 0 bases from J, with 12 bases between. Looked up from germline, CDR1 is SEHNR and CDR2 is FQNEAQ (reference sequence). The CDR3 here is CASSSGRFTTNEKLFF. The CDR3 DNA follows: TGTGCCAGCAGCTCCGGAAGGTTCACAACTAATGAAAAACTGTTTTTT.

The V and J genes are TRBV4-1 and TRBJ2-1; D gene ambiguous. The germline V gene has CDR1 MGHRA and CDR2 YSYEKL. V shed 4 bases and J shed 0 bases, with 13 bases lying between them. CDR3 length equals 16 residues. The CDR3 DNA reads as TGCGCCAGCAGCCGAACAGACCTGAGCTCCTACAATGAGCAGTTCTTC. Translated: CASSRTDLSSYNEQFF.

The J gene is TRBJ2-6, the V gene TRBV5-1; 7 bases align to TRBD1. The CDR3 runs to 14 residues. The V gene end was trimmed by 4 bases and the J gene end by 11 bases; junction bases not matched to a gene: 9. Germline V lookup: CDR1 SGHRS, CDR2 YFSETQ. CDR3 sequence (DNA): TGCGCCAGCAGCACTGGGACAGTCCAGTACGTCCTGACTTTC. Protein product: CASSTGTVQYVLTF.

CDR3 sequence (DNA): TGTGCCAGCAGCCCTGGGACAGGGGGCGTCCAGAACACCGGGGAGCTGTTTTTT. This gives the protein CASSPGTGGVQNTGELFF. The rearrangement uses TRBV5-4 and TRBJ2-2, with 12 bases matching TRBD1. CDR1 and CDR2 from the germline V gene are SGHNT and YYREEE (reference sequence). The length of the CDR3 is 18 residues. Losses at the gene ends were 4 bases for V and 1 base for J; bases not matched to a gene: 8.

The chain uses TRBV25-1 and TRBJ2-1; a possible D gene is TRBD1 (5 bases). Germline lookup yields CDR1 MGHDK and CDR2 SYGVNS. This CDR3 has 15 amino acids. The ends were cut back, 2 bases at V and 0 bases at J, with 8 bases in the middle. CDR3 loop: CASSEADSSYNEQFF. CDR3 sequence (DNA): TGTGCCAGCAGTGAAGCAGACAGCTCCTACAATGAGCAGTTCTTC.

The chain is built from TRBV6-6 and TRBJ2-5, with D possibly TRBD1 on 6 matching bases. The CDR3 covers 16 residues. V was pared by 4 bases and J by 7 bases, with 22 bases between. Germline V gene sequence: CDR1 MNHNY, CDR2 SVGAGI (reference sequence). CDR3: CASSFWQGRESGTQYF. CDR3 in DNA: TGTGCCAGCAGTTTCTGGCAGGGGAGAGAGTCGGGGACCCAGTACTTC.

This clone occurred a few times. The chain links TRBV19 to TRBJ1-1, with D unclear. The CDR3 extends over 11 amino acids. V lost 3 bases and J lost 5, with 4 bases in between. Germline V CDR1 and CDR2: LNHDA, SQIVND (reference sequence). CDR3 coding DNA: TGTGCCAGTAGTATCGGGACTGAAGCTTTCTTT. Translating gives CASSIGTEAFF. The full variable domain, completed using reference TRBV19 and TRBJ1-1, is DGGITQSPKYLFRKEGQNVTLSCEQNLNHDAMYWYRQDPGQGLRLIYYSQIVNDFQKGDIAEGYSVSREKKESFPLTVTSAQKNPTAFYLCASSIGTEAFFGQGTRLTVV.

The chain recombines TRBV4-2 with TRBJ2-7; TRBD2 agrees at 8 bases. The CDR3 length is 17 residues. Germline V gene lookup returns CDR1 LGHNA and CDR2 YNFKEQ. The ends lost 3 bases at V and 5 bases at J; junction bases unmatched: 15. CDR3 sequence reads: CASSHSGGRVGPDEQYF. CDR3 sequence (DNA): TGTGCCAGCAGCCACAGCGGGGGACGGGTGGGGCCAGACGAGCAGTACTTC.

The genes are TRBV9 and TRBJ2-7, with TRBD1 matching over 9 bases. The CDR3 sequence is 14 residues long. V shed 2 bases, J shed 5 bases, and the junction held 5 bases outside the gene matches. Germline V gives CDR1 SGDLS, CDR2 YYNGEE. CDR3 in amino acids: CASSVSGTGHEQYF. The CDR3 coding sequence is TGTGCCAGCAGCGTGTCCGGGACAGGGCACGAGCAGTACTTC. Full variable domain (outside the CDR3, taken from reference TRBV9 and TRBJ2-7): DSGVTQTPKHLITATGQRVTLRCSPRSGDLSVYWYQQSLDQGLQFLIQYYNGEERAKGNILERFSAQQFPDLHSELNLSSLELGDSALYFCASSVSGTGHEQYFGPGTRLTVT.

The chain has TRBV28 and TRBJ2-7; 9 nucleotides agree with TRBD1. CDR1 and CDR2 (germline): MDHEN, SYDVKM. V was clipped by 8 bases and J by 5 bases; unmatched bases: 13. This CDR3 region has 15 residues. This CDR3 is CASGSTGTGGHEQYF. The CDR3 DNA reads TGTGCCAGCGGCTCAACGGGAACAGGGGGCCACGAGCAGTACTTC. The full variable domain, rest sourced from reference TRBV28 and TRBJ2-7, is DVKVTQSSRYLVKRTGEKVFLECVQDMDHENMFWYRQDPGLGLRLIYFSYDVKMKEKGDIPEGYSVSREKKERFSLILESASTNQTSMYLCASGSTGTGGHEQYFGPGTRLTVT.

The chain combines TRBV7-9 with TRBJ1-2; D may be TRBD1 (6 bases). The CDR3 contains 15 residues. Germline-derived CDR1 and CDR2 are SEHNR and FQNEAQ (reference sequence). V dropped 1 base and J dropped 8 bases, with 17 bases sitting between them. The CDR3 DNA reads TGTGCCAGCAGCTTAGGGTTAGGCAGGGGCTTCGGCTACACCTTC. Translation: CASSLGLGRGFGYTF.

The chain uses TRBV7-2 and TRBJ2-3; D call uncertain. The length of the CDR3 is 12 residues. CDR1 is SGHTA and CDR2 is FQGNSA in the germline V gene. V lost 2 bases to trimming and J lost 4 bases, with 4 bases between them. The CDR3 DNA sequence: TGTGCCAGCAGCTTATTACCAGATACGCAGTATTTT. Amino acid sequence: CASSLLPDTQYF.

The chain carries TRBV19 and TRBJ1-5, with a possible D match to TRBD1 (6 bases). Germline assignment: CDR1 LNHDA and CDR2 SQIVND (reference sequence). V lost 4 bases, J lost 0 bases, and 16 bases lay in between. This CDR3 spans 17 amino acids. The CDR3 bases are TGTGCCAGTAGTACCCCTCGGGGGGGCTATAGCAATCAGCCCCAGCATTTT. Translated: CASSTPRGGYSNQPQHF.

The rearrangement links TRBV6-5 to TRBJ2-3; 9 positions match TRBD2. CDR1 is MNHEY, CDR2 SVGAGI, per germline. Trimming took 4 bases from V and 4 from J; bases not matched to a gene: 3. The CDR3 loop spans 14 amino acids. CDR3 loop: CASSSRLAADTQYF. CDR3 in DNA: TGTGCCAGCAGTTCCCGACTAGCGGCAGATACGCAGTATTTT.